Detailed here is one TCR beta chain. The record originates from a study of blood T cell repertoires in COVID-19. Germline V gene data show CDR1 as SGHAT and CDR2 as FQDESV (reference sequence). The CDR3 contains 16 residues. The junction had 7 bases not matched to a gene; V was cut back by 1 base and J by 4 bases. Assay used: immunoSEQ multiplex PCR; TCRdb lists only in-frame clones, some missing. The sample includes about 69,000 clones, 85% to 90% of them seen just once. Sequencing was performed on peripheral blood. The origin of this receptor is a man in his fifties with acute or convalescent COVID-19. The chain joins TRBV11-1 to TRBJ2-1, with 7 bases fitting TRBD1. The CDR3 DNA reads TGTGCCAGCAGCTTAGACGACAGGGTACTTTACAATGAGCAGTTCTTC. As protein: CASSLDDRVLYNEQFF.